This entry lists 15 T cell receptor beta chains sequenced from one sample in a study of T cells in Graves' hyperthyroidism and ophthalmopathy. Template material for amplifying TCR beta CDR3 regions consisted of RNA transcripts. An initial round of RT-PCR targeting the TCR CDR3 relied on the HTBI primer set. TCRdb recomputed calls from the multiplex PCR reads with MiXCR, one row per CDR3 protein. This sample has 350,000 to 400,000 distinct CDR3 sequences, with about 15% found just once. What was sequenced was blood. The receptors were sampled from an older woman with Graves' hyperthyroidism.

This clonotype was detected ten times or more. In DNA form, the CDR3 reads TGCAGTGCTAGTACACTCCGCCGGGTCGATGAGCAGTTCTTC. Protein sequence: CSASTLRRVDEQFF. This chain connects TRBV20-1 to TRBJ2-1; D remains unclear. The V and J ends lost 3 bases and 8 bases respectively, with 17 bases between them. The CDR3 has 14 residues. Germline V gene lookup returns CDR1 DFQATT and CDR2 SNEGSKA (reference sequence).

V gene TRBV29-1 combines with J gene TRBJ2-3; TRBD2 might be the D (5 bases). Trimming stripped 4 bases from V and 3 bases from J, with 14 bases between. The CDR3 runs 14 residues. Germline-derived CDR1 and CDR2 are SQVTM and ANQGSEA. In nucleotides, the CDR3 is TGCAGCGTTGTCCGAGGGAGAAGTACAGATACGCAGTATTTT. Amino acid sequence: CSVVRGRSTDTQYF.

This clonotype appeared many times. The chain joins TRBV11-2 to TRBJ2-7; weak D call: TRBD2 (7 bases). The V gene's germline CDR1 is SGHAT and CDR2 FQNNGV. Trimming shortened V by 7 bases and J by 2 bases, and 18 bases separated the two germline ends. The CDR3 has 15 residues. CDR3 nucleotides: TGTGCCAGCAAACCTATTCGGGGGGCACCCTACGAGCAGTACTTC. Its protein is CASKPIRGAPYEQYF. The whole variable domain, remainder taken from reference TRBV11-2 and TRBJ2-7, is EAGVAQSPRYKIIEKRQSVAFWCNPISGHATLYWYQQILGQGPKLLIQFQNNGVVDDSQLPKDRFSAERLKGVDSTLKIQPAKLEDSAVYLCASKPIRGAPYEQYFGPGTRLTVT.

The V call is TRBV9, the J call TRBJ1-5, with TRBD1 matching 9 bases. The CDR3 covers 16 residues. V lost 3 bases and J lost 4; bases outside the gene matches: 8. CDR1 is SGDLS and CDR2 is YYNGEE in the germline V gene. The CDR3 region has the DNA TGTGCCAGCAGCGCGGGGACAGGGAGTAGGAATCAGCCCCAGCATTTT. Translation gives CASSAGTGSRNQPQHF.

This clonotype was found many times. The J gene is TRBJ1-1, the V gene TRBV11-3; 10 nucleotides agree with TRBD1. This CDR3 is built from 12 residues. J was trimmed by 11 bases and V by 5 bases; bases with no gene match: 5. Germline lookup yields CDR1 SGHNT and CDR2 YENEEA. CDR3 in amino acids: CASSRQGAYAFF. As DNA, the CDR3 is TGTGCCAGCAGCAGACAGGGGGCTTATGCTTTCTTT.

V usage is TRBV9 and J usage is TRBJ2-1; D could derive from TRBD1 or TRBD2 (5 bases each). With 0 bases removed from V and 10 bases from J, the gap between germline ends came to 8 bases. There are 12 residues in the CDR3. Germline CDR1 SGDLS, CDR2 YYNGEE. Here the CDR3 DNA reads TGTGCCAGCAGCGTAGGATGGGGGGAGCAGTTCTTC. Translation gives CASSVGWGEQFF.

This clonotype was recorded at least ten times. The chain recombines TRBV6-2 or TRBV6-3 with TRBJ2-5; 7 nucleotides agree with TRBD2. Germline CDR1 reads MNHEY; CDR2 reads SVGEGT. V trimming: 5 bases; J trimming: 5 bases; junction bases outside the gene matches: 17. The CDR3 consists of 17 residues. The DNA of the CDR3 is TGTGCCAGCAGTCTCCGTGAAGCGGGGCCTGGCGGGGAGACCCAGTACTTC. Amino acids: CASSLREAGPGGETQYF.

V gene TRBV5-4 combines with J gene TRBJ2-7, with a tentative D call TRBD2 (5 bases). V dropped 0 bases and J dropped 3 bases, with 10 bases sitting between them. Germline lookup yields CDR1 SGHNT and CDR2 YYREEE (reference sequence). This CDR3 has 14 residues. The CDR3 DNA is TGTGCCAGCAGCTTGGGTGTAGGGAGCTACGAGCAGTACTTC. This codes for CASSLGVGSYEQYF. The full variable domain, with the rest looked up from reference TRBV5-4 and TRBJ2-7, is ETGVTQSPTHLIKTRGQQVTLRCSSQSGHNTVSWYQQALGQGPQFIFQYYREEENGRGNFPPRFSGLQFPNYSSELNVNALELDDSALYLCASSLGVGSYEQYFGPGTRLTVT.

This clonotype was observed at least ten times. The gene calls are TRBV2 and TRBJ1-4; D is possibly TRBD1 (6 bases). The CDR3 is 13 residues long. Trimming cost V 8 bases and J 8 bases, with 15 bases left between them. CDR1 SNHLY and CDR2 FYNNEI come from the germline V gene. CDR3 DNA sequence: TGTGCCAGCGGATGGCAGGGGAGGGAAAAACTGTTTTTT. Residues: CASGWQGREKLFF.

A few counts support this clonotype. The chain employs TRBV18 and TRBJ2-1, with D possibly called TRBD1 or TRBD2 (5 bases each). Germline V gene data show CDR1 as KGHSH and CDR2 as LQKENI. Trimming took off 6 bases at V and 6 bases at J, with 18 bases between the two ends. The CDR3 sequence is 15 residues long. CDR3 in DNA: TGTGCCAGCTCTCCTGCAGCGTACGGGACCAATGAGCAGTTCTTC. Translating it yields CASSPAAYGTNEQFF.

The chain joins TRBV10-3 to TRBJ1-5; no firm D call. The CDR3 contains 12 residues. Between the trimmed V and J ends, which lost 0 bases and 4 bases, there was a span of 1 base. Germline V lookup: CDR1 ENHRY, CDR2 SYGVKD. This chain's CDR3 is CAISESNQPQHF. In DNA form, the CDR3 reads TGTGCCATCAGTGAGTCGAATCAGCCCCAGCATTTT.

V usage is TRBV9 and J usage is TRBJ2-3, with 11 positions matching TRBD2. CDR3 length equals 18 residues. After removal of 2 bases from V and 0 bases from J, the junction contained 8 bases not matched to a gene. The germline V gene encodes CDR1 SGDLS and CDR2 YYNGEE. The CDR3 bases are TGTGCCAGCAGCGTGGGGACTAGCGGTTACTCTAGCACAGATACGCAGTATTTT. This translates into CASSVGTSGYSSTDTQYF.

The chain links TRBV10-1 to TRBJ2-3; 8 bases align to TRBD1. The CDR3 extends over 14 amino acids. The germline V gene has CDR1 WNHNN and CDR2 SYGVQD (reference sequence). With 3 bases clipped from V and 4 bases from J, the junction kept 3 bases outside the gene matches. CDR3: CASSDKQGADTQYF. In DNA, the CDR3 is TGCGCCAGCAGTGACAAACAGGGGGCAGATACGCAGTATTTT.

The table lists this clonotype with many counts. The rearrangement joins TRBV30 to TRBJ2-3, with D unclear. The V gene's germline CDR1 is GTSNPN and CDR2 SVGIG (reference sequence). Trimming stripped 3 bases from V and 7 bases from J, with 8 bases between. The CDR3 loop spans 11 amino acids. The CDR3 reads CAWRSWNTQYF. The CDR3 coding sequence is TGTGCCTGGAGAAGTTGGAATACGCAGTATTTT.

This clonotype was observed at least ten times. The rearrangement links TRBV20-1 to TRBJ2-1, with 9 bases lining up with TRBD2. Per germline, CDR1 DFQATT and CDR2 SNEGSKA (reference sequence). J was trimmed by 8 bases and V by 3 bases; bases with no gene match: 8. This CDR3 region has 14 residues. In DNA form, the CDR3 reads TGCAGTGCTAGCGGACGGCTAGCGGGACATGAGCAGTTCTTC. It encodes CSASGRLAGHEQFF.